This is a list of T cell receptor beta chains from one sample in a study of memory CD4+ T cells and cytomegalovirus serostatus. TCRdb's table, derived via immunoSEQ multiplex PCR, lists solely in-frame clones and lacks some. Of about 56,000 clones in the sample, about 81% are singletons; the top ten hold approximately 0.39%. Sequenced: memory CD4+ T cells from blood. The receptors come from an adult in good health and CMV-seronegative. The CDR3 runs from the conserved cysteine through the conserved F or W. The D gene is left open where the match is weak. Only some rows state a clone size, as once, few, many or a class for expanded clones.

>TRBJ2-5|.|TRBV7-7|.
TGTGCTAGCAGCTTAGACGGGGGGCCCCAAGAGACCCAGTACTTC
CASSLDGGPQETQYF
>TRBJ2-1|.|TRBV29-1|TRBD2
TGCAGCGTTGGGGGTGGTAGCGGGGGGGTTTACAATGAGCAGTTCTTC
CSVGGGSGGVYNEQFF
>TRBJ1-6|.|TRBV30|.
TGTGCCTGGAGTGACGCCTCACCCCTCCACTTT
CAWSDASPLHF
>TRBJ2-5|.|TRBV19|.
TGTGCCAGTAGTGCCAGAAGGGAAGAGACCCAGTACTTC
CASSARREETQYF
>TRBJ1-6|.|TRBV7-9|TRBD1
TGTGCCAGCAGCTTGGGGACCGGGACAGGGGCCTCACCCCTCCACTTT
CASSLGTGTGASPLHF
>TRBJ2-3|.|TRBV29-1|TRBD2
TGCAGCGTCGAAGGATTAGCGGGGGGGAACACAGATACGCAGTATTTT
CSVEGLAGGNTDTQYF
>TRBJ1-4|.|TRBV28|TRBD1
TGTGCCAGCAGTTTTACCACAGGGGGAGCTAATGAAAAACTGTTTTTT
CASSFTTGGANEKLFF
>TRBJ2-5|.|TRBV5-1|.
TGCGCCAGCAGCCCGGGGCGGTCCCAAGAGACCCAGTACTTC
CASSPGRSQETQYF
>TRBJ2-3|.|TRBV9|.
TGTGCCAGCAGCGTAGATGGGTTTAGCACAGATACGCAGTATTTT
CASSVDGFSTDTQYF
>TRBJ1-2|.|TRBV28|.
TGTGCCAGCGGCGGGAGGGGCAACTATGGCTACACCTTC
CASGGRGNYGYTF
>TRBJ2-5|.|TRBV5-1|TRBD1
TGCGCCAGCAGCCCCCGGACAGGCGGTTATGAGACCCAGTACTTC
CASSPRTGGYETQYF
>TRBJ1-6|few|TRBV7-9|TRBD1
TGTGCCAGCAGAACCGGGACAGTTCTTTCACCCCTCCACTTT
CASRTGTVLSPLHF
>TRBJ2-7|once|TRBV5-1|.
TGCGCCAGCAGCTGGGACAAATTCTACGAGCAGTACTTC
CASSWDKFYEQYF
>TRBJ1-5|.|TRBV19|.
TGTGCCAGTAGTACCCCGGGGGGGCCCCAGCATTTT
CASSTPGGPQHF
>TRBJ2-7|.|TRBV9|TRBD1
TGTGCCAGCAGCGTAGGGACAGGGGGCGTTTGGGAGCAGTACTTC
CASSVGTGGVWEQYF
>TRBJ1-1|.|TRBV9|.
TGTGCCAGCAGCGATAGCCGGGAGAAGAGTAGCACTGAAGCTTTCTTT
CASSDSREKSSTEAFF
>TRBJ1-2|.|TRBV5-4|.
TGTGCCAGCAGCTTGGAGAATGAACCGAGCTACACCTTC
CASSLENEPSYTF
>TRBJ2-6|once|TRBV5-4|.
TGTGCCAGCAGCCGACAAGCCAGCTCTGGGGCCAACGTCCTGACTTTC
CASSRQASSGANVLTF
>TRBJ1-2|.|TRBV4-3|.
TGCGCCAGCAGCCAAGATGTTTCGGGCGGCTACACCTTC
CASSQDVSGGYTF
>TRBJ1-4|.|TRBV4-1|TRBD1
TGCGCCAGCAGACACTCCGGGACAGGGCTCACTGTTAATGAAAAACTGTTTTTT
CASRHSGTGLTVNEKLFF
>TRBJ2-5|.|TRBV30|.
TGTGCCTGGGGGGACCAAGAGACCCAGTACTTC
CAWGDQETQYF
>TRBJ2-4|.|TRBV6-1|TRBD2
TGTGCCAGCAGTGAACCCGGGGGGAGCCAACAGCCCATTCAGTACTTC
CASSEPGGSQQPIQYF
>TRBJ1-1|few|TRBV6-5|.
TGTGCCAGCAGTTTTTCTTACTTGAACACTGAAGCTTTCTTT
CASSFSYLNTEAFF
>TRBJ2-5|.|TRBV4-3|TRBD2
TGCGCCAGCAGCCAAATAGCGGGGGGGCAAGAGACCCAGTACTTC
CASSQIAGGQETQYF
>TRBJ2-1|.|TRBV28|TRBD2
TGTGCCAGCAGCTTACGACTAGCTGGGTTTGTGTACAATGAGCAGTTCTTC
CASSLRLAGFVYNEQFF
>TRBJ1-1|.|TRBV28|.
TGTGCCAGCAGTCCTTACAGGGTGCGAGCTTTCTTT
CASSPYRVRAFF
>TRBJ1-2|once|TRBV28|TRBD1
TGTGCCAGCAGTTTACCGACAGGGAATCTGGCTGGCTACACCTTC
CASSLPTGNLAGYTF
>TRBJ1-2|.|TRBV6-1|.
TGTGCCAGCAGTGTCCAGACGGCTAACTATGGCTACACCTTC
CASSVQTANYGYTF
>TRBJ1-1|.|TRBV7-3|.
TGTGCCAGCAGCTTACCAGGGGAGAAGGGCTACACTGAAGCTTTCTTT
CASSLPGEKGYTEAFF
>TRBJ2-7|.|TRBV10-3|TRBD1
TGTGCCATACAGCCCAGGGGACAGGGCTACGAGCAGTACTTC
CAIQPRGQGYEQYF
>TRBJ2-3|.|TRBV11-1|TRBD2
TGTGCCAGCAGCTTATTGACTAGCGGGGGGGTCACAGATACGCAGTATTTT
CASSLLTSGGVTDTQYF
>TRBJ1-4|.|TRBV30|TRBD1
TGCGTTGCTGGACAGGGTTTGAGTAGAAATGAAAAACTGTTTTTT
CVAGQGLSRNEKLFF
>TRBJ1-2|.|TRBV6-5|.
TGTGCCAGCAGTCAGGCTAGACAGAGCTATGGCTACACCTTC
CASSQARQSYGYTF
>TRBJ2-4|once|TRBV28|.
TGTGCCAGCAGTTTTGGAGGGGTAGACATTCAGTACTTC
CASSFGGVDIQYF
>TRBJ1-1|.|TRBV6-5|.
TGTGCCAGCAGTTACGGTTGGCCGTTAGAGGTGGCTGAAGCTTTCTTT
CASSYGWPLEVAEAFF
>TRBJ2-7|.|TRBV7-9|.
TGTGCCAGCAGCTTAGACAGACTGGGCAGGGATATCGACGAGCAGTACTTC
CASSLDRLGRDIDEQYF
>TRBJ2-7|.|TRBV6-1|.
TGTGCCAGCAGGGTACCGGACATTCCTACCTACGAGCAGTACTTC
CASRVPDIPTYEQYF
>TRBJ2-2|.|TRBV6-5|TRBD1
TGTGCCAGCAGTTACTACGGACAGGGGAAGGTGCTGTTTTTT
CASSYYGQGKVLFF
>TRBJ2-5|few|TRBV11-3|.
TGTGCCAGCAGCTTAGGTCGTTGGTGGGGGACCGATTCCGGTGAGACCCAGTACTTC
CASSLGRWWGTDSGETQYF
>TRBJ1-5|.|TRBV18|.
TGTGCCAGCTCGTCGGGCGGGGAAAGGTTTCAGCCCCAGCATTTT
CASSSGGERFQPQHF
>TRBJ1-1|.|TRBV11-3|.
TGTGCCAGCAGCTGGGGGGAGACGACTGAAGCTTTCTTT
CASSWGETTEAFF
>TRBJ2-5|.|TRBV30|.
TGTGCCTGGAGCAGCCAAGAGACCCAGTACTTC
CAWSSQETQYF
>TRBJ2-1|.|TRBV10-3|.
TGTGCCATCAGAGGACAGATTTCCTACAATGAGCAGTTCTTC
CAIRGQISYNEQFF
>TRBJ1-2|.|TRBV7-8|.
TGTGCCAGCAGCTTAGTAGCGATGGGAGCTAACTATGGCTACACCTTC
CASSLVAMGANYGYTF
>TRBJ1-5|.|TRBV6-5|.
TGTGCCAGCAGTTTGGGACCCTTGGTGGGACAGCCCCAGCATTTT
CASSLGPLVGQPQHF
>TRBJ2-7|few|TRBV19|.
TGTGCCAGTAGCGCCGTCGGGGCCGAGCAGTACTTC
CASSAVGAEQYF
>TRBJ1-4|few|TRBV28|.
TGTGCCAGCAGCCGGTCCGGACACCCAGGGGAAAAACTGTTTTTT
CASSRSGHPGEKLFF
>TRBJ1-2|.|TRBV4-1|TRBD1
TGCGCCAGCAGCCAACTTGGACAGGGGACTGGCTACACCTTC
CASSQLGQGTGYTF
>TRBJ2-2|.|TRBV7-6|TRBD1
TGTGCCAGCAGCCAAAGCCGGACAGGGTCCGGGGAGCTGTTTTTT
CASSQSRTGSGELFF
>TRBJ2-2|.|TRBV27|TRBD2
TGTGCCAGCAGTTTAGTAGCGGGGGGGATAGCCGGGGAGCTGTTTTTT
CASSLVAGGIAGELFF
>TRBJ2-1|.|TRBV11-3|.
TGTGCCAGCAGCAAAGGACGGGACAATGAGCAGTTCTTC
CASSKGRDNEQFF
>TRBJ1-6|medium-sized|TRBV10-3|TRBD1
TGTGCCATCAGGGGGACAGGGGATAATTCACCCCTCCACTTT
CAIRGTGDNSPLHF
>TRBJ2-2|.|TRBV6-1|.
TGTGCCAGCAGTGAATTTCAGGTTGAGAACACCGGGGAGCTGTTTTTT
CASSEFQVENTGELFF
>TRBJ1-1|once|TRBV29-1|.
TGCAGCGTTGACCACCCTCCGGAAAGCATCACTGAAGCTTTCTTT
CSVDHPPESITEAFF
>TRBJ2-5|.|TRBV7-9|TRBD1
TGTGCCAGCAGCTCGAGACAGGGGGGCCCTCAAGAGACCCAGTACTTC
CASSSRQGGPQETQYF
>TRBJ2-3|.|TRBV7-2|.
TGTGCCAGCAGGTCTACACGGCCCAGGTCGGATACGCAGTATTTT
CASRSTRPRSDTQYF
>TRBJ1-1|.|TRBV6-1|.
TGTGCCAGCAGTGAACCACGATCCTCGAACACTGAAGCTTTCTTT
CASSEPRSSNTEAFF